This T cell receptor beta chain was obtained from a study of blood T cell repertoires in COVID-19. About the research overall: The study drew acute and convalescent COVID-19 samples from the United States, Italy and Spain. T cells, B-cell-depleted T cells, or PBMCs provided the cDNA or gDNA that served as material.

V lost 3 bases to trimming and J lost 5 bases, with 10 bases between them. The CDR3 is made up of 14 amino acids. The germline V gene encodes CDR1 KGHSH and CDR2 LQKENI. Under the authors' procedure: Nucleated cell number was recorded as an estimate derived from reference gene primer amplification. Sequencing used immunoSEQ multiplex PCR; TCRdb keeps in-frame clones, though not all of them. V, J and clone size were drawn from that table, and D and trimming were deduced from the DNA. The data show approximately 190,000 clones, with approximately 84% seen just once and 6.9% held by the top ten. This TCR was sampled from a human donor with acute or convalescent COVID-19. The donor label of this sample is uncertain. The chain couples TRBV18 to TRBJ2-2; D not certain. The sequenced sample was peripheral blood. The CDR3 region has the DNA TGTGCCAGCTCACCCGGGTCAGCGACCGGGGAGCTGTTTTTT. Translating it yields CASSPGSATGELFF. The complete variable domain, with remaining parts taken from reference TRBV18 and TRBJ2-2, reads NAGVMQNPRHLVRRRGQEARLRCSPMKGHSHVYWYRQLPEEGLKFMVYLQKENIIDESGMPKERFSAEFPKEGPSILRIQQVVRGDSAAYFCASSPGSATGELFFGEGSRLTVL.